This section outlines one T cell receptor (beta chain) sequence together with its context. The antigen is unknown. A J-beta primer mix and a sample-barcoded 5' primer were used in a second PCR of about 7 to 12 cycles. TCRdb used MiXCR to reprocess the 5' RACE reads, holding one entry per CDR3 protein. The data contain roughly 2 million distinct CDR3 sequences, roughly 49% of them singletons. CDR3 size: 15 residues. Per germline, CDR1 SGHAT and CDR2 FQDESV (reference sequence). The V segment lost 5 bases and the J segment 6 bases; nucleotides outside the gene matches: 12. This sample is drawn from a study of blood T cells in healthy people across ages. Whole-study findings and limits: Naive T cell percentage by flow cytometry tracked strongly with beta diversity. With age, beta diversity per million T cells declined roughly linearly, significantly by approximately 41.

The chain has TRBV11-1 and TRBJ1-1; the match to TRBD1 covers 7 bases. The source of this sequence is a woman aged 40 to 50 in good health. The specimen was blood. The CDR3 nucleotides read TGTGCCAGCAGCCCCCTTGACAGGGAGATCCCTGAAGCTTTCTTT. Translated: CASSPLDREIPEAFF.